This is a list of T cell receptor beta chains from one sample in a study of OX40 agonist ivuxolimab in advanced cancers. The repertoire was sequenced with immunoSEQ multiplex PCR; TCRdb's copy has only in-frame clones and lacks some. The sample includes over 30,000 clones, almost 85% of them seen just once. The sample here was CD4+ or CD8+ T cells sorted from blood, taken in a trial of the OX40 agonist ivuxolimab. Source of these receptors: an adult with an advanced solid tumor such as melanoma, head and neck, liver or kidney cancer. Both conserved end residues are trimmed from each CDR3.

ASSSHRGEETQY	TRBV11-3	12
ASSLFRGTDSYEQY	TRBV28	14
ASSLGTPGLAGGGSYNEQF	TRBV5-1	19
ASSPPGQRNTDTQY	TRBV5-6	14
ASSLEGQGGGYGYT	TRBV7-8	14
TSSQGITGENSPLH	TRBV1	14
ASSSSHRRQETQY	TRBV5-8	13
ASSQEVGRAYNEQF	TRBV27	14
SVGGGYT	TRBV29-1	7
ASSIWAESTDTQY	TRBV4-1	13
ASSTPGTGINYGYT	TRBV28	14
ASSLPPGANVLT	TRBV28	12
ASSPRGRGETQY	TRBV7-7	12
ASSIGTGGYNEQF	TRBV5-1	13
ASSVGLAGVSTDTQY	TRBV9	15
ASTSSTGGWTEAF	TRBV28	13
ASSLIGGLTYEQY	TRBV7-9	13
ASSPLGTSGLSSYEQY	TRBV5-8	16
ASSAGQPINEQF	TRBV10-1	12
AGRQWADEKLF	TRBV7-9	11
ASRRGTGGYGYT	TRBV6-5	12
ASTGSGRVTGELF	TRBV19	13
ASSSYRTGGSYEQY	TRBV5-6	14